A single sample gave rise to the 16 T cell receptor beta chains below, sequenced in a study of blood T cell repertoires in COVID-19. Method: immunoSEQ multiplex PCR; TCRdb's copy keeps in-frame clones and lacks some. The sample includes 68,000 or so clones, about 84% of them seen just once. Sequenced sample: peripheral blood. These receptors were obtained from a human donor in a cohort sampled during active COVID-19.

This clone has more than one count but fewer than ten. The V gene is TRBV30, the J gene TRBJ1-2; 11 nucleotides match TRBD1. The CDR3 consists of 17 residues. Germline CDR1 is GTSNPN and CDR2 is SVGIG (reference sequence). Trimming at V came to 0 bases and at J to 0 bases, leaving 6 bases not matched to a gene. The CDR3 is CAWSVWDRGSANYGYTF. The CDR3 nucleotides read TGTGCCTGGAGTGTATGGGACAGGGGGTCAGCTAACTATGGCTACACCTTC.

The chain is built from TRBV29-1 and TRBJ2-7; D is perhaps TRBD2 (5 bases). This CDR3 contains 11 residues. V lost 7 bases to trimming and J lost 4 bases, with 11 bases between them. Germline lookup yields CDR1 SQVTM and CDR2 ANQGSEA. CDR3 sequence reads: CSAGPGYEQYF. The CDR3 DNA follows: TGCAGCGCCGGGCCGGGGTACGAGCAGTACTTC.

CDR3 residues: CASSLTRGWNEQFF. CDR3 sequence (DNA): TGTGCCAGCAGCTTGACCCGGGGTTGGAATGAGCAGTTCTTC. The genes are TRBV5-5 and TRBJ2-1, with D possibly TRBD2 on 5 matching bases. CDR3 length: 14 amino acids. V was trimmed by 1 base and J by 7 bases, leaving 12 bases between them. Germline V gene sequence: CDR1 SGHKS, CDR2 YYEKEE (reference sequence).

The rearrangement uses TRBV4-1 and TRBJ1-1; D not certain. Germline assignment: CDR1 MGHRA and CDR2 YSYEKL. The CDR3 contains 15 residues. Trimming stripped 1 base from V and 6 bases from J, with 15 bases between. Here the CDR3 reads CASSQVRNEGAEAFF. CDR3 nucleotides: TGCGCCAGCAGCCAAGTTCGGAACGAGGGCGCTGAAGCTTTCTTT.

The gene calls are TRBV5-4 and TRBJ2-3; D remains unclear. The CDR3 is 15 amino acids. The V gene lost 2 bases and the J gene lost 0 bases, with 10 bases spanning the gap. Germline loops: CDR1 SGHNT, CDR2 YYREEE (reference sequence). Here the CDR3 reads CASSLPQTSTDTQYF. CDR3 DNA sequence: TGTGCCAGCAGCTTACCACAGACCAGCACAGATACGCAGTATTTT.

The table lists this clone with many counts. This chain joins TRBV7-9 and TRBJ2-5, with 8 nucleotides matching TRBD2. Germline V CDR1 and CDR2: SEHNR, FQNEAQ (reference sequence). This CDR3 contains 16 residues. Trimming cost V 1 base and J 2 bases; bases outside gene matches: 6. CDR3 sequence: CASSLGPAGVQETQYF. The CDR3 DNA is TGTGCCAGCAGCTTAGGACCAGCGGGGGTTCAAGAGACCCAGTACTTC.

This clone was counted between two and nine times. The DNA of the CDR3 is TGTGCCAGTAAACCCGGGACAGCCGTTTCGGAGCAGTACTTC. Translated, it gives CASKPGTAVSEQYF. The rearrangement uses TRBV19 and TRBJ2-7; TRBD1 matches 7 bases. The CDR3 sequence is 14 residues long. The germline V gene encodes CDR1 LNHDA and CDR2 SQIVND (reference sequence). V gave up 7 bases and J gave up 7 bases; unmatched junction bases: 13. The variable domain in full, completed from reference TRBV19 and TRBJ2-7, reads DGGITQSPKYLFRKEGQNVTLSCEQNLNHDAMYWYRQDPGQGLRLIYYSQIVNDFQKGDIAEGYSVSREKKESFPLTVTSAQKNPTAFYLCASKPGTAVSEQYFGPGTRLTVT.

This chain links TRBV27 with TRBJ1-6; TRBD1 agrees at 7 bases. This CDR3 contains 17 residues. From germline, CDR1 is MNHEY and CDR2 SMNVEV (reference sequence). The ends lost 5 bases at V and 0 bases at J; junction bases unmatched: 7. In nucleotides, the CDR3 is TGTGCCAGCAGTCCCCGACAGGGAGGCTCCTATAATTCACCCCTCCACTTT. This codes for CASSPRQGGSYNSPLHF.

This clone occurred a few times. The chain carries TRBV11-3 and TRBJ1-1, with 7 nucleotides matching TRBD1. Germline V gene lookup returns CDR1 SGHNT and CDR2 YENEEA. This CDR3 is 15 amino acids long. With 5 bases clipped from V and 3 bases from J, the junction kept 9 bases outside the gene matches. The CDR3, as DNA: TGTGCCAGCAGCCTAACACAGGGGTGGTACACTGAAGCTTTCTTT. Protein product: CASSLTQGWYTEAFF.

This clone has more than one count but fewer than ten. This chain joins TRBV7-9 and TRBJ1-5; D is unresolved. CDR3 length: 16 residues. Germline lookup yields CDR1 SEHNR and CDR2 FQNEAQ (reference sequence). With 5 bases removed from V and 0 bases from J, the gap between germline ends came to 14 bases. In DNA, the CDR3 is TGTGCCAGCAGCGGGCGGGATTCGTATAGCAATCAGCCCCAGCATTTT. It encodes CASSGRDSYSNQPQHF.

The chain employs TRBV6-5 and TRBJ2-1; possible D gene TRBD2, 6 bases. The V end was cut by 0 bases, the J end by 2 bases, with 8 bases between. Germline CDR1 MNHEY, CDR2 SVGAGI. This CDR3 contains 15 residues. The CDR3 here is CASSYSAGPYNEQFF. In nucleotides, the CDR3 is TGTGCCAGCAGTTACTCGGCGGGACCCTACAATGAGCAGTTCTTC.

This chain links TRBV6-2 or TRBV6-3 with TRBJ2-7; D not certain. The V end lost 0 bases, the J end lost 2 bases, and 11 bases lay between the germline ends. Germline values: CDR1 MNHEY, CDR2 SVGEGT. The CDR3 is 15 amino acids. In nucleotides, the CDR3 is TGTGCCAGCAGTTACTCGAGGTCTGTCCCCTACGAGCAGTACTTC. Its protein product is CASSYSRSVPYEQYF.

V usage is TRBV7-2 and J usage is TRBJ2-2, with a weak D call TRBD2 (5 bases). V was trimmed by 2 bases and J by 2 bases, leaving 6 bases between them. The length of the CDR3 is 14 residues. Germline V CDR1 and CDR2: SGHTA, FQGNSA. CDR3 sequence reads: CASSLTGNTGELFF. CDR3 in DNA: TGTGCCAGCAGCTTAACGGGAAACACCGGGGAGCTGTTTTTT.

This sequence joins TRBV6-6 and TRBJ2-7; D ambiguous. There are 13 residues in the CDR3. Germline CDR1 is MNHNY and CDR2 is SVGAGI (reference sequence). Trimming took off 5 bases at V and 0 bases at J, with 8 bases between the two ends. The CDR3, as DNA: TGTGCCAGCAGTCGACGGAGCTCCTACGAGCAGTACTTC. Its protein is CASSRRSSYEQYF.

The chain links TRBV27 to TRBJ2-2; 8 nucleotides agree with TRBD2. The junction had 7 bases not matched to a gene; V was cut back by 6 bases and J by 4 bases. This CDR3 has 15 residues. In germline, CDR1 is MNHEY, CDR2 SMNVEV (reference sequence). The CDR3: CASRPGLGSTGELFF. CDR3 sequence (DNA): TGTGCCAGCAGACCGGGACTAGGTTCCACCGGGGAGCTGTTTTTT.

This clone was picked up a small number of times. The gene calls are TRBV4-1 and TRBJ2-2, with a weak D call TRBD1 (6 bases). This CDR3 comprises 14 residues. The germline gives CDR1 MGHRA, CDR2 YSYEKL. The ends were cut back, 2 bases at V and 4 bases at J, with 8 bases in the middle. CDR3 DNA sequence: TGCGCCAGCAGCCAACAGGGGAGCACCGGGGAGCTGTTTTTT. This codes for CASSQQGSTGELFF.